Below, 31 T cell receptor beta chains from the same sample are listed, as sequenced in a study of shared clonotypes between healthy human individuals. TCRdb's copy holds only in-frame clones and misses some; the assay was immunoSEQ multiplex PCR. This sample yields some 2,100,000 clones, of which around 95% are seen a single time; roughly 0.13% belongs to the top ten. The source material was naive CD4+ T cells sorted from blood. Subset given: CD45RA+ positively selected. Receptors were obtained from a man aged 18-30 years in good health.

This sequence joins TRBV30 and TRBJ1-1; the D gene is possibly TRBD1 (6 bases). V lost 1 base and J lost 10, with 16 bases in between. The CDR3 consists of 13 residues. From germline, CDR1 is GTSNPN and CDR2 SVGIG (reference sequence). CDR3 DNA sequence: TGTGCCTGGAGTGGAGATGGGGGGGGCCGAGCTTTCTTT. It translates to CAWSGDGGGRAFF.

V is TRBV6-6 and J is TRBJ1-6; 8 bases fit TRBD1. The CDR3 is 14 residues long. Germline values: CDR1 MNHNY, CDR2 SVGAGI (reference sequence). V lost 4 bases to trimming and J lost 6 bases; unmatched junction nucleotides: 2. The CDR3 DNA follows: TGTGCCAGCAGTTCACAGGGGGTTAATTCACCCCTCCACTTT. Its protein is CASSSQGVNSPLHF.

The genes are TRBV6-1 and TRBJ2-5; tentative D call: TRBD2 (7 bases). Germline CDR1 reads MNHNS; CDR2 reads SASEGT. This CDR3 spans 15 amino acids. Trimming pared 0 bases from V and 4 bases from J, leaving 12 bases between. For the CDR3, the DNA is TGTGCCAGCAGTGAAGCGGGGGGGCGGGTAGAGACCCAGTACTTC. Amino acid sequence: CASSEAGGRVETQYF.

The chain is built from TRBV19 and TRBJ1-1; 8 bases agree with TRBD1. J lost 4 bases, V lost 5 bases, and 9 bases had no gene match. The germline CDR1 and CDR2 sequences are LNHDA and SQIVND (reference sequence). This CDR3 is built from 15 residues. The CDR3 loop is CASSAPGTGVTEAFF. For the CDR3, the DNA is TGTGCCAGTAGTGCACCCGGGACAGGCGTCACTGAAGCTTTCTTT.

The genes are TRBV7-2 and TRBJ2-4; D might be TRBD1 or TRBD2, each matching 5 bases. CDR3 length: 15 residues. Trimming took off 5 bases at V and 1 base at J, with 12 bases between the two ends. CDR1 and CDR2 from the germline V gene are SGHTA and FQGNSA. The CDR3 loop reads CASSIGTKAKNIQYF. DNA for the CDR3: TGTGCCAGCAGCATCGGGACCAAGGCCAAAAACATTCAGTACTTC.

This chain joins TRBV28 and TRBJ2-7; 7 positions agree with TRBD1. Germline V CDR1 and CDR2: MDHEN, SYDVKM. This CDR3 spans 14 amino acids. Trimming removed 5 bases from V and 3 bases from J; junction bases left unmatched: 7. The CDR3 loop reads CASSLRQGNYEQYF. The CDR3, as DNA: TGTGCCAGCAGTCTTCGACAGGGAAACTACGAGCAGTACTTC.

The gene calls are TRBV7-9 and TRBJ2-6, with D perhaps matching TRBD1 (6 bases). Between the trimmed V and J ends, which lost 2 bases and 2 bases, there was a span of 10 bases. The CDR3 loop spans 16 amino acids. From germline, CDR1 is SEHNR and CDR2 FQNEAQ (reference sequence). The CDR3 bases are TGTGCCAGCAGCTTAACTAGGACAGCTGGGGCCAACGTCCTGACTTTC. It encodes CASSLTRTAGANVLTF.

The CDR3 DNA is TGTGCCTCAGGAGCAGGTACCTACGAGCAGTACTTC. This translates into CASGAGTYEQYF. The rearrangement joins TRBV10-3 to TRBJ2-7, with unresolved D. Looked up from germline, CDR1 is ENHRY and CDR2 is SYGVKD. The CDR3 totals 12 residues. Trimming shortened V by 11 bases and J by 2 bases, and 13 bases separated the two germline ends.

The chain links TRBV27 to TRBJ1-3, with 8 bases that match TRBD1. J was trimmed by 2 bases and V by 6 bases; bases with no gene match: 3. The CDR3 has 14 residues. Germline V gives CDR1 MNHEY, CDR2 SMNVEV (reference sequence). The CDR3 reads CASRKTGAGNTIYF. Here the CDR3 DNA reads TGTGCCAGCAGAAAGACAGGGGCTGGAAACACCATATATTTT.

For the CDR3, the DNA is TGTGCCAGCAGCCCCGCTGTACAGGGTAACACTGAAGCTTTCTTT. It specifies CASSPAVQGNTEAFF. The chain has TRBV7-2 and TRBJ1-1; the D gene is possibly TRBD1 (6 bases). Trimming removed 5 bases at V and 2 bases at J, with 15 bases between. CDR1 is SGHTA and CDR2 is FQGNSA in the germline V gene. This CDR3 has 15 residues.

This rearrangement joins TRBV1 to TRBJ1-5. TRBV1 is marked as a pseudogene. The CDR3 is 16 amino acids. The CDR3 DNA reads as TGCACCAGCAGCCAAGAGCGGCGAAGGAGCAATCAGCCCCAGCATTTT. Protein: CTSSQERRRSNQPQHF.

The V gene is TRBV13, the J gene TRBJ2-1; 15 nucleotides match TRBD2. This CDR3 region has 17 residues. Germline-derived CDR1 and CDR2 are PRHDT and FYEKMQ (reference sequence). Trimming cost V 2 bases and J 8 bases; bases outside gene matches: 7. The CDR3 DNA follows: TGTGCCAGCAGCTTATCCCGGACTAGCGGGGGGGCAGATGAGCAGTTCTTC. Protein product: CASSLSRTSGGADEQFF. Complete variable domain (other parts from reference TRBV13 and TRBJ2-1): AAGVIQSPRHLIKEKRETATLKCYPIPRHDTVYWYQQGPGQDPQFLISFYEKMQSDKGSIPDRFSAQQFSDYHSELNMSSLELGDSALYFCASSLSRTSGGADEQFFGPGTRLTVL.

The sample holds one count of this clone. The chain couples TRBV2 to TRBJ2-1; TRBD2 agrees at 7 bases. This CDR3 contains 17 residues. Losses at the gene ends were 6 bases for V and 6 bases for J; bases not matched to a gene: 17. Germline V gene lookup returns CDR1 SNHLY and CDR2 FYNNEI. The CDR3: CASRKGVARERGNEQFF. CDR3 DNA sequence: TGTGCCAGCAGGAAAGGGGTAGCGCGGGAGCGGGGCAATGAGCAGTTCTTC. The full variable domain, with the rest looked up from reference TRBV2 and TRBJ2-1, is EPEVTQTPSHQVTQMGQEVILRCVPISNHLYFYWYRQILGQKVEFLVSFYNNEISEKSEIFDDQFSVERPDGSNFTLKIRSTKLEDSAMYFCASRKGVARERGNEQFFGPGTRLTVL.

This chain links TRBV10-2 with TRBJ1-3; a weak D match, TRBD1 (6 bases). Germline V CDR1 and CDR2: WSHSY, SAAADI. The CDR3 is 15 amino acids. With 3 bases removed from V and 3 bases from J, the gap between germline ends came to 12 bases. The CDR3 sequence: CASSEAGAGGNTIYF. CDR3 nucleotide sequence: TGCGCCAGCAGTGAAGCAGGGGCGGGTGGAAACACCATATATTTT.

The chain joins TRBV18 to TRBJ1-2; D is undetermined. Trimming stripped 4 bases from V and 8 bases from J, with 14 bases between. The germline V gene has CDR1 KGHSH and CDR2 LQKENI. The CDR3 runs 13 residues. CDR3 nucleotides: TGTGCCAGCTCACGGATAGGAATGGCCGGCTACACCTTC. Translating it yields CASSRIGMAGYTF.

The J gene is TRBJ2-5, the V gene TRBV6-5; 8 nucleotides align to TRBD2. The length of the CDR3 is 12 residues. Germline V gene data show CDR1 as MNHEY and CDR2 as SVGAGI. The V gene end was trimmed by 9 bases and the J gene end by 5 bases; junction bases not matched to a gene: 5. The CDR3 coding sequence is TGTGCCAGAGGGACTAGAGTCGAGACCCAGTACTTC. It translates to CARGTRVETQYF.

About this clone: It is likely a read error, because the conserved phenylalanine at the end of the CDR3 is missing. The DNA is omitted, as the CDR3 cannot be located on it reliably, and the CDR3 follows TCRdb's listing. The V call is TRBV28, the J call TRBJ1-2; the listed D gene, TRBD1, was not tested against the DNA. The CDR3 has 12 residues if both end residues are counted. Per the germline V gene, CDR1 is MDHEN and CDR2 is SYDVKM. Here the CDR3 reads CASSLRDRGPLL.

The rearrangement joins TRBV5-4 to TRBJ1-5, with D unclear. V lost 4 bases and J lost 3, with 14 bases in between. Germline V gene lookup returns CDR1 SGHNT and CDR2 YYREEE (reference sequence). This CDR3 is 15 amino acids long. CDR3 region: CASSSWDHPNQPQHF. In DNA, the CDR3 is TGTGCCAGCAGCAGTTGGGATCACCCCAATCAGCCCCAGCATTTT.

This chain uses TRBV30 with TRBJ1-2, with D perhaps TRBD1 (5 bases). Trimming took off 0 bases at V and 3 bases at J, with 14 bases between the two ends. Germline V gene lookup returns CDR1 GTSNPN and CDR2 SVGIG (reference sequence). This CDR3 is 15 amino acids long. The CDR3 is CAWSVGGVPYYGYTF. CDR3 DNA sequence: TGTGCCTGGAGTGTCGGGGGGGTCCCCTACTATGGCTACACCTTC.

The V and J genes are TRBV6-1 and TRBJ2-7; D unresolved. The germline V gene has CDR1 MNHNS and CDR2 SASEGT. This CDR3 has 15 residues. V gave up 6 bases and J gave up 3 bases, with 18 bases separating them. The CDR3 here is CASSTGRQVFYEQYF. The CDR3 nucleotides are TGTGCCAGCAGCACCGGAAGGCAGGTGTTCTACGAGCAGTACTTC.

The chain carries TRBV10-3 and TRBJ2-1, with 11 nucleotides matching TRBD2. The germline V gene has CDR1 ENHRY and CDR2 SYGVKD. Trimming took 6 bases from V and 9 from J; bases not matched to a gene: 7. CDR3 size: 14 residues. CDR3: CAIRSPTSGGEQFF. The CDR3 DNA is TGTGCCATCAGATCTCCAACTAGCGGGGGTGAGCAGTTCTTC.

The chain carries TRBV5-6 and TRBJ2-3, with TRBD2 matching over 10 bases. The CDR3 spans 14 residues. From germline, CDR1 is SGHDT and CDR2 YYEEEE. V shed 7 bases and J 0 bases; nucleotides not matched to a gene: 2. CDR3 region: CASGLAASTDTQYF. The CDR3 DNA reads TGTGCCAGCGGACTAGCGGCGAGCACAGATACGCAGTATTTT.

V usage is TRBV18 and J usage is TRBJ2-3; perhaps TRBD1 as D (6 bases). This CDR3 is built from 16 residues. V was pared by 2 bases and J by 2 bases, with 14 bases between. CDR1 is KGHSH and CDR2 is LQKENI in the germline V gene. The CDR3 reads CASSPILRDNTDTQYF. Written as DNA, the CDR3 is TGTGCCAGCTCACCAATTCTCCGGGACAACACAGATACGCAGTATTTT.

This clone was observed once. V is TRBV7-8 and J is TRBJ1-1; D is ambiguous. CDR1 is SGHVS and CDR2 is FQNEAQ in the germline V gene. This CDR3 spans 13 amino acids. Trimming removed 4 bases at V and 1 base at J, with 7 bases between. The CDR3 spells CASSSPGNTEAFF. In nucleotides, the CDR3 is TGTGCCAGCAGCTCCCCGGGGAACACTGAAGCTTTCTTT. The complete variable domain, with remaining parts taken from reference TRBV7-8 and TRBJ1-1, reads GAGVSQSPRYKVAKRGQDVALRCDPISGHVSLFWYQQALGQGPEFLTYFQNEAQLDKSGLPSDRFFAERPEGSVSTLKIQRTQQEDSAVYLCASSSPGNTEAFFGQGTRLTVV.

The chain joins TRBV6-1 to TRBJ2-3, with a possible D match to TRBD2 (5 bases). In germline, CDR1 is MNHNS, CDR2 SASEGT. This CDR3 is 14 amino acids long. Trimming pared 6 bases from V and 2 bases from J, leaving 12 bases between. The CDR3 spells CASRYRGATDTQYF. The CDR3 nucleotides read TGTGCCAGCAGATACCGGGGTGCCACAGATACGCAGTATTTT.

This clone was recorded once. The CDR3 is CASSLTSGVSTDTQYF. The CDR3 DNA reads TGTGCCAGCTCTTTGACTAGCGGTGTCAGCACAGATACGCAGTATTTT. V usage is TRBV18 and J usage is TRBJ2-3; 9 bases are a match to TRBD2. The V gene's germline CDR1 is KGHSH and CDR2 LQKENI. After removal of 6 bases from V and 0 bases from J, the junction contained 7 bases not matched to a gene. The CDR3 runs to 16 residues.

The chain employs TRBV10-3 and TRBJ1-4; D ambiguous. The germline V gene has CDR1 ENHRY and CDR2 SYGVKD. Between the trimmed V and J ends, which lost 0 bases and 4 bases, there was a span of 9 bases. This CDR3 spans 15 amino acids. The CDR3 region has the DNA TGTGCCATCAGTGAGTCGGTAGGGAATAATGAAAAACTGTTTTTT. Translated: CAISESVGNNEKLFF.

This clone appeared once. V is TRBV15 and J is TRBJ1-4; TRBD1 might be the D (5 bases). The CDR3 spans 13 residues. V lost 7 bases and J lost 4, with 10 bases in between. Germline CDR1 reads LNHNV; CDR2 reads YYDKDF (reference sequence). The DNA of the CDR3 is TGTGCCACCATGGCAGGGTATAATGAAAAACTGTTTTTT. Amino acids: CATMAGYNEKLFF.

The CDR3 DNA is TGTGCCAGTAGTAAGCCGCATAATACCGCCGAAGCTTTCTTT. Translation: CASSKPHNTAEAFF. This chain uses TRBV19 with TRBJ1-1; D unresolved. CDR3 length equals 14 residues. CDR1 LNHDA and CDR2 SQIVND come from the germline V gene (reference sequence). Trimming pared 4 bases from V and 8 bases from J, leaving 17 bases between. The whole variable domain, filled in from reference TRBV19 and TRBJ1-1, reads DGGITQSPKYLFRKEGQNVTLSCEQNLNHDAMYWYRQDPGQGLRLIYYSQIVNDFQKGDIAEGYSVSREKKESFPLTVTSAQKNPTAFYLCASSKPHNTAEAFFGQGTRLTVV.

J is TRBJ2-7 and V is TRBV11-2; 8 bases line up with TRBD2. The CDR3 contains 15 residues. V gave up 5 bases and J gave up 0 bases; unmatched junction bases: 6. Germline CDR1 and CDR2: SGHAT and FQNNGV. CDR3 sequence (DNA): TGTGCCAGCAGCCTTAGCGGGGATAGCTCCTACGAGCAGTACTTC. Its translation: CASSLSGDSSYEQYF.

This sequence joins TRBV5-1 and TRBJ2-1, with D perhaps given as TRBD1 or TRBD2 (5 bases each). The ends were cut back, 7 bases at V and 0 bases at J, with 14 bases in the middle. Germline CDR1 reads SGHRS; CDR2 reads YFSETQ. This CDR3 has 15 amino acids. The CDR3 here is CASSNRRSSYNEQFF. For the CDR3, the DNA is TGCGCCAGCTCAAACAGGAGGAGCTCCTACAATGAGCAGTTCTTC.